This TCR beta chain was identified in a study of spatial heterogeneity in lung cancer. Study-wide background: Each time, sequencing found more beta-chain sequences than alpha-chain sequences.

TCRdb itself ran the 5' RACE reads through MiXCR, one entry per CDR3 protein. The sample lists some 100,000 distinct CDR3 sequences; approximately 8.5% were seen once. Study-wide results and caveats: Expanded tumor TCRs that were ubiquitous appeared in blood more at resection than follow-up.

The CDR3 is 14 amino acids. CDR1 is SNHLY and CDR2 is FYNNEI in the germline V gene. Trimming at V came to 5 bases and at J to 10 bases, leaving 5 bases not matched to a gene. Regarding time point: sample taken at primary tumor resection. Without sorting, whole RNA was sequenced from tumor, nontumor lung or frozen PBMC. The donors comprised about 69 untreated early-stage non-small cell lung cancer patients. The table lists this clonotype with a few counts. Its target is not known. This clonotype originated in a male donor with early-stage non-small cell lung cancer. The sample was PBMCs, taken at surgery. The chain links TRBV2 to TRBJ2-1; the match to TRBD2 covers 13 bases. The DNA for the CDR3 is TGTGCCAGCAGTCTACTAGCGGGGGGGCAGGAGCAGTTCTTC. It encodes CASSLLAGGQEQFF.